This T cell receptor (beta chain) was sequenced for a study of cytomegalovirus exposure and HLA in healthy donors. This CDR3 spans 17 amino acids. The ends lost 0 bases at V and 4 bases at J; junction bases unmatched: 10. Germline loops: CDR1 SGDLS, CDR2 YYNGEE. This PCR relied on a set of 60 Vbeta primers and 13 Jbeta primers. Data came from immunoSEQ multiplex PCR; TCRdb stores just in-frame clones and leaves some out. There are about 160,000 clones in the sample, with about 1.2% held by the top ten. The source material was PBMCs. The origin of this receptor is a woman aged 55-69 years in good health and CMV-seronegative. The chain employs TRBV9 and TRBJ1-1; the match to TRBD1 covers 9 bases. CDR3 nucleotides: TGTGCCAGCAGCGTAGCTACTATGACAGGGGGTTTCACTGAAGCTTTCTTT. Encoded protein: CASSVATMTGGFTEAFF.